The 21 T cell receptor beta chains below come from one sample, sequenced in a study of identifying expanded T cells in peripheral blood. Sequencing used immunoSEQ multiplex PCR; TCRdb keeps in-frame clones, though not all of them. The repertoire holds about 82,000 clones, with roughly 90% as singletons. Input material: blood. Every receptor here comes from a person aged 18 to 70 in good health.

The V gene is TRBV11-3, the J gene TRBJ2-7; D gene ambiguous. V shed 2 bases and J shed 2 bases, with 7 bases lying between them. Germline CDR1 is SGHNT and CDR2 is YENEEA. The CDR3 extends over 13 amino acids. The CDR3 coding sequence is TGTGCCAGCAGCTTACGGCAGACCTACGAGCAGTACTTC. Protein sequence: CASSLRQTYEQYF.

The chain has TRBV7-3 and TRBJ1-1, with 7 bases that match TRBD1. The CDR3 has 15 amino acids. CDR1 and CDR2 (germline): SGHTA, FQGTGA. Losses at the gene ends were 4 bases for V and 2 bases for J; bases not matched to a gene: 7. The CDR3 is CASSSGDSFNTEAFF. The DNA of the CDR3 is TGTGCCAGCAGCTCAGGGGACAGCTTTAACACTGAAGCTTTCTTT.

V usage is TRBV30 and J usage is TRBJ1-5; D is unclear. Deletions cut 0 bases from V and 5 bases from J, with 8 bases between. Per the germline V gene, CDR1 is GTSNPN and CDR2 is SVGIG (reference sequence). This CDR3 spans 13 amino acids. The CDR3 spells CAWSVAGYQPQHF. The CDR3 nucleotides read TGTGCCTGGAGTGTTGCAGGTTATCAGCCCCAGCATTTT.

The chain combines TRBV30 with TRBJ2-4; 7 positions agree with TRBD1. This CDR3 spans 11 amino acids. V lost 5 bases and J lost 10; bases outside the gene matches: 5. Per germline, CDR1 GTSNPN and CDR2 SVGIG (reference sequence). The CDR3 region is CAWDRERIQYF. CDR3 DNA sequence: TGTGCCTGGGACAGGGAGAGGATTCAGTACTTC.

The V and J genes are TRBV7-6 and TRBJ1-1; D is unresolved. Germline V gene data show CDR1 as SGHVS and CDR2 as FNYEAQ. Trimming left V 8 bases short and J 0 bases short, with 16 bases between. CDR3 size: 15 residues. The CDR3 region is CASSLMDSLNTEAFF. Here the CDR3 DNA reads TGTGCCAGCTCTCTAATGGACTCTCTGAACACTGAAGCTTTCTTT.

This clone has only a few counts. The V gene is TRBV18, the J gene TRBJ1-6; TRBD1 matches 7 bases. Germline trimming cut 2 bases from V and 11 bases from J; bases unmatched to any gene: 3. The CDR3 sequence is 13 residues long. Germline V gene data show CDR1 as KGHSH and CDR2 as LQKENI. The CDR3 is CASSPGQDAPLHF. The CDR3 coding sequence is TGTGCCAGCTCACCAGGACAGGACGCACCCCTCCACTTT. The full variable domain, its missing parts supplied by reference TRBV18 and TRBJ1-6, is NAGVMQNPRHLVRRRGQEARLRCSPMKGHSHVYWYRQLPEEGLKFMVYLQKENIIDESGMPKERFSAEFPKEGPSILRIQQVVRGDSAAYFCASSPGQDAPLHFGNGTRLTVT.

The rearrangement uses TRBV5-1 and TRBJ1-2, with a weak D call TRBD1 (6 bases). Trimming took off 2 bases at V and 3 bases at J, with 14 bases between the two ends. In germline, CDR1 is SGHRS, CDR2 YFSETQ. This CDR3 comprises 15 residues. In DNA, the CDR3 is TGCGCCAGCAGCTTCGGGACACGGTTAGACTATGGCTACACCTTC. Its translation: CASSFGTRLDYGYTF.

The chain employs TRBV29-1 and TRBJ1-5; D is perhaps TRBD1 (5 bases). This CDR3 region has 13 residues. With 4 bases removed from V and 4 bases from J, the gap between germline ends came to 11 bases. CDR1 is SQVTM, CDR2 ANQGSEA, per germline. The CDR3 loop is CSVVWGRNQPQHF. The CDR3 nucleotides read TGCAGCGTTGTTTGGGGCAGAAATCAGCCCCAGCATTTT.

This chain connects TRBV5-4 to TRBJ2-2; TRBD1 matches 7 bases. Trimming at V came to 0 bases and at J to 0 bases, leaving 2 bases not matched to a gene. Germline V gene data show CDR1 as SGHNT and CDR2 as YYREEE (reference sequence). The CDR3 runs to 16 residues. The CDR3 sequence is CASSLEGGANTGELFF. The CDR3 DNA sequence: TGTGCCAGCAGCTTGGAAGGGGGCGCGAACACCGGGGAGCTGTTTTTT.

The chain is built from TRBV9 and TRBJ2-5; the match to TRBD2 covers 7 bases. This CDR3 is 16 amino acids long. Losses at the gene ends were 3 bases for V and 2 bases for J; bases not matched to a gene: 10. CDR1 and CDR2 (germline): SGDLS, YYNGEE. The CDR3 DNA is TGTGCCAGCAGCGAAGGACTAGGAGAGGGGCAAGAGACCCAGTACTTC. It encodes CASSEGLGEGQETQYF.

The chain couples TRBV30 to TRBJ2-3; 8 positions match TRBD1. Germline V CDR1 and CDR2: GTSNPN, SVGIG (reference sequence). The CDR3 covers 13 residues. V trimming: 5 bases; J trimming: 0 bases; junction bases outside the gene matches: 1. As DNA, the CDR3 is TGTGCCTGGGACAGGGGAAGCACAGATACGCAGTATTTT. This gives the protein CAWDRGSTDTQYF.

The V and J genes are TRBV15 and TRBJ2-5; 7 positions agree with TRBD2. The CDR3 has 15 residues. Germline values: CDR1 LNHNV, CDR2 YYDKDF (reference sequence). The junction had 9 bases not matched to a gene; V was cut back by 3 bases and J by 5 bases. The CDR3 spells CATSSGRGVLETQYF. The CDR3, as DNA: TGTGCCACCAGCAGCGGCCGGGGGGTATTGGAGACCCAGTACTTC.

This chain joins TRBV5-1 and TRBJ2-7; D is perhaps TRBD1 (5 bases). V was cut by 4 bases and J by 1 base, with 9 bases left in between. CDR1 is SGHRS, CDR2 YFSETQ, per germline. This CDR3 is 13 amino acids long. CDR3 coding DNA: TGCGCCAGCAGCCTGACAGTTTCCTACGAGCAGTACTTC. This codes for CASSLTVSYEQYF.

This chain connects TRBV5-1 to TRBJ2-1, with D unclear. The CDR3 loop spans 13 amino acids. V was trimmed by 0 bases and J by 15 bases, leaving 16 bases between them. Germline assignment: CDR1 SGHRS and CDR2 YFSETQ. The CDR3 loop reads CASSLAGPRKMFF. CDR3 DNA: TGCGCCAGCAGCTTGGCCGGGCCCAGGAAGATGTTCTTC.

Here the CDR3 reads CASSYAGRVGKNIQYF. In nucleotides, the CDR3 is TGTGCCAGCAGTTACGCTGGCAGGGTGGGGAAAAACATTCAGTACTTC. V and J are TRBV6-6 and TRBJ2-4, with D perhaps matching TRBD1 (5 bases). This CDR3 is 16 amino acids long. Germline-derived CDR1 and CDR2 are MNHNY and SVGAGI (reference sequence). The V end was cut by 2 bases, the J end by 4 bases, with 15 bases between.

This chain connects TRBV11-3 to TRBJ1-1; 10 bases match TRBD1. After removal of 6 bases from V and 1 base from J, the junction contained 2 bases not matched to a gene. The length of the CDR3 is 14 residues. CDR1 and CDR2 (germline): SGHNT, YENEEA. CDR3: CASRTGGRNTEAFF. The CDR3 DNA sequence: TGTGCCAGCAGGACAGGGGGCCGGAACACTGAAGCTTTCTTT.

This chain connects TRBV19 to TRBJ1-1; D not resolved. The germline V gene encodes CDR1 LNHDA and CDR2 SQIVND (reference sequence). This CDR3 has 15 residues. V shed 6 bases and J shed 6 bases, with 20 bases lying between them. Here the CDR3 DNA reads TGTGCCAGTAGAATCGAGTCTGACCGGGCGGCTGAAGCTTTCTTT. Amino acids: CASRIESDRAAEAFF.

The table lists this clone with a few counts. The CDR3 DNA follows: TGTGCCAGCAGCTTACGTGAGCAGGCATATAGCAATCAGCCCCAGCATTTT. Amino acids: CASSLREQAYSNQPQHF. The V gene is TRBV7-3, the J gene TRBJ1-5; the D is unclear. V lost 2 bases and J lost 0, with 14 bases in between. Germline V gives CDR1 SGHTA, CDR2 FQGTGA. The CDR3 is made up of 17 amino acids.

This chain uses TRBV7-9 with TRBJ2-7; D is unclear. V gave up 5 bases and J gave up 4 bases, with 12 bases separating them. Germline V gives CDR1 SEHNR, CDR2 FQNEAQ (reference sequence). The length of the CDR3 is 13 residues. The CDR3 nucleotides are TGTGCCAGCAGCCCTGGCCGACTGTACGAGCAGTACTTC. Amino acids: CASSPGRLYEQYF.

This chain connects TRBV25-1 to TRBJ1-1; 7 positions agree with TRBD1. There are 12 residues in the CDR3. J gave up 9 bases and V 5 bases, and 6 bases lay outside the gene matches. Per the germline V gene, CDR1 is MGHDK and CDR2 is SYGVNS. The CDR3 DNA follows: TGTGCCAGCAGTTTAACAGGGGATCAAGCTTTCTTT. Protein product: CASSLTGDQAFF.

The chain joins TRBV19 to TRBJ2-4, with a tentative D call TRBD1 (6 bases). The CDR3 totals 15 residues. The V end was cut by 6 bases, the J end by 0 bases, with 12 bases between. CDR1 is LNHDA and CDR2 is SQIVND in the germline V gene (reference sequence). In DNA form, the CDR3 reads TGTGCCAGTAGAGGGACATCTCTAGCCAAAAACATTCAGTACTTC. Protein: CASRGTSLAKNIQYF.